This T cell receptor (beta chain) was retrieved from a study of blood T cells in healthy people across ages (dated by TCRdb to between 2015 and 2016). Describing the broader study: In model experiments, template switching captured about one uniquely barcoded TCR beta cDNA molecule for every two T cells. Age-related changes in TCR beta repertoire diversity were measured in the study by deep sequencing normalized with unique cDNA molecular identifiers. The donors were divided into four age groups: young (average approximately 17 years), middle-aged (around 37), aged (under 70) and long-lived (about 80). Using the same blood draw, the study looked at two additional independent replicas of 1 million unique cDNA reads for two donors, one aged 18 to 29 and the other aged 80 or older.

Reading the germline V gene (reference sequence) gives CDR1 DFQATT and CDR2 SNEGSKA. Its CDR3 holds 16 amino acids, cysteine through phenylalanine. Solely the CDR3 DNA is kept, with 48 bases framed from the first base. For this chain, trimming is 6 bases at the V end and 3 bases at the J end, and the number of junction bases without a gene match is 10. The donors were roughly 38 Caucasian individuals from Russia, aged 6 to 90 years, who were systemically healthy. About 9.1 milliliters of peripheral blood were collected from each donor into EDTA-treated Vacutainer tubes. Ficoll-Paque density-gradient centrifugation was used to isolate PBMCs, with at least 6 million per sample. Total RNA, at least 6 micrograms per sample, was extracted from PBMCs with Trizol reagent. For every donor, an aliquot of PBMCs went through flow cytometry to measure the percentages of naive CD45RAhigh/CD27high T cells. The library came from 5' RACE. Sequenced using an Illumina HiSeq 2500. A second PCR of about 6 to 11 cycles was run with a J-beta primer mix and a sample-barcoded 5' primer. A template-switch 5' adaptor carrying 12 random nucleotides introduced a unique molecular identifier onto each TCR beta cDNA molecule. Each sample yielded at least 2.5 million CDR3-containing paired-end reads. All of the RNA was converted into first-strand cDNA using the Mint cDNA synthesis kit, with a TRBC-specific oligonucleotide serving as the primer. Following uracil-DNA glycosylase treatment, a first 18-cycle PCR with universal primers M1SS and BC2_uni_R was performed on all cDNA. Per the source publication's procedure: For normalization, 1 million high-quality reads, each with a distinct molecular identifier, were randomly selected from each sample. Instead of being binned into consensus sequences, reads with shared molecular identifiers were discarded. MiTCR, with a Q25 quality threshold and the strictest error-elimination algorithm, was used for CDR3 identification, clonotype clustering and error correction. A nonparametric unseen species model with Euler transformation was used to estimate lower-bound total TCR beta diversity. The public reads were quality trimmed at Q25 with fastp and then assembled into clones with MiXCR by TCRdb, keeping productive beta chains. One record per CDR3 amino acid sequence lists the most common genes and DNA. Clone size and V and J calls follow TCRdb, not the original study. This sample has some 890,000 distinct CDR3 sequences in its table, and about 29% of those were observed once. In total, the top ten clones hold roughly a tenth of the sample.

Remarks on this clonotype: The specificity of this receptor is unknown. No base qualities exist here, and no much larger clone lies one base off it.

Summary of the overall study and its limitations: Because the CMV infection status of the donors was unknown, age-related changes in expanded clonotypes may potentially have been confounded. As age increased, observed TCR beta diversity per million T cells dropped in a roughly linear way, and a significant reduction was already evident by age approximately 40. Total diversity estimates from one million sequenced T cells were considered lower bounds and underestimates. Since profiling was done on bulk unsorted PBMCs, naive and antigen-experienced compartments could not be conclusively compared. The long-lived group showed more naive CD4+ T cells, fewer expanded clones and increased TCR diversity than the aged group, suggesting age selection. There was a strong correlation between observed TCR beta diversity and the percentage of naive T cells measured by flow cytometry.

These sequences were also reported in another study, on T cells of mothers and their children. Per the second study: The donors were nine systemically healthy Caucasian individuals, made up of three mothers and their six children. cDNA synthesis used all of the extracted RNA, with around 1.4 ug of RNA in each 15 ul reaction. In the second PCR, the M1S primer introduced both the sample barcodes and 2-4 random nucleotides. Over 8.5 million TCR beta CDR3 reads were obtained for each mother, and around 3 million reads were obtained for each child. TCR recombination output is similarly shaped by thymic selection in related and unrelated pairs, with a minor effect exerted by inherited differences. Related mother-child pairs always showed normalized repertoire overlap that was slightly higher than in unrelated mother-child pairs, though the difference was never significant. No persistent microchimeric T cell clones were detected, at a sensitivity of approximately 110 clones per million clonotypes. To look for features that set related mother-child pairs apart from unrelated individuals, the researchers ran deep NGS to compare the TCR beta repertoires of mothers and children. On average, the children were approximately 11 +/- 4 years old, while the mothers were about 38 +/- 4 years old. Libraries were sequenced on Illumina HiSeq 2000 with 100+100 nt paired-end reads after adapter ligation with NEBNext reagents. To avoid cross-contamination, the mother libraries and the child libraries were prepared a month apart and sequenced in separate runs. For each donor, between about 450,000 and 2,300,000 distinct TCR beta clonotypes were identified. Naive TCR beta clonotypes were estimated from low-frequency clonotypes matched to each donor's FACS-determined naive share, without sorting.

The chain is assembled from TRBV20-1 and TRBJ2-7, with TRBD2 identical over 14 junction bases. The specimen was blood. The source of this sequence is a woman between 40 and 55 years old in good health. The CDR3 protein is CSALRTSGGQIYEQYF. In nucleotide form, the sequence is TGCAGTGCGCTCCGGACTAGCGGGGGGCAGATCTACGAGCAGTACTTC.